This TCR beta chain was identified during a study of T cells in localized non-small cell lung cancer. Study-level points and caveats: Those with higher blood T cell density had longer overall survival. Maximal T cell clonality occurred in uninvolved adjacent lung, with tumor ranking below it. Appearing in adjacent lung were a median roughly 60 of the top 100 tumor clones.

V gave up 7 bases and J gave up 4 bases, with 17 bases separating them. This CDR3 contains 15 residues. Germline-derived CDR1 and CDR2 are SNHLY and FYNNEI. Comment on this clone: Its antigen is undetermined.

Some clones are missing from TCRdb's copy, which holds only in-frame ones; the method was immunoSEQ multiplex PCR. This table holds about 33,000 clones, under 85% found once. This sequence originates from a male donor older than 55 with stage II squamous cell lung carcinoma. The V and J genes are TRBV2 and TRBJ2-1; D is perhaps TRBD1 or TRBD2 (7 bases each). Specimen: peripheral blood, collected before any cancer treatment. CDR3 in amino acids: CASMWEGASYNEQFF. CDR3 nucleotides: TGTGCCAGCATGTGGGAGGGGGCCTCTTACAATGAGCAGTTCTTC.